The clone carrying this T cell receptor beta chain occurred a few times. Original processing notes: Amplification of reference gene primers provided the estimated nucleated cell counts. Sequencing was performed with immunoSEQ multiplex PCR; in TCRdb, only in-frame clones are kept and a portion is missing. V and J calls and clone size are copied from that table; D and trimming were computed from the DNA. This repertoire shows about 150,000 clones, 80% found once; its top ten account for about 0.58%. This specimen comes from a study of blood T cell repertoires in COVID-19. On the study more broadly: Both acute and convalescent COVID-19 samples were obtained from the United States, Italy and Spain. Sources were T cells, B-cell-depleted T cells, or PBMCs; the material itself was cDNA or gDNA.

Trimming took off 5 bases at V and 4 bases at J, with 12 bases between the two ends. Germline lookup yields CDR1 MNHEY and CDR2 SVGAGI. The CDR3 runs to 14 residues. The TCR comes from a man in his 60s with acute or convalescent COVID-19. Sequencing used peripheral blood. The chain joins TRBV6-5 to TRBJ1-3, with D perhaps TRBD1 (6 bases). The CDR3 bases are TGTGCCAGCAGTCGCGGACAGAGGGGAAACACCATATATTTT. Protein sequence: CASSRGQRGNTIYF.